The clone carrying this T cell receptor (beta chain) has more than one count but fewer than ten. A junction end diverges from the germline sequence, so it may reflect a read error. This specimen belongs to a study of T cells after yellow fever vaccination. In making TCR cDNA, 5'RACE template switching added a universal primer site and UMIs to it. TCRdb re-analysed the 5' RACE reads in MiXCR, keeping a single row per CDR3 protein. Here the sample spans just under 600,000 distinct CDR3 sequences, about 13% being singletons. The CDR3 has 8 amino acids. Germline V gene data show CDR1 as SEHNR and CDR2 as FQNEAQ (reference sequence).

The chain combines TRBV7-9 with TRBJ2-1; D is unclear. This TCR derives from a man between 25 and 39 years old who received the YFV17D yellow fever vaccine. The sample consisted of PBMCs, taken on the day of the yellow fever booster vaccination. CDR3 region: CASSPQLF. The CDR3 coding sequence is TGTGCCAGCAGCCCCCAGCTCTTC.